This TCR beta chain appears in the sequencing data of a study of cytotoxic CD8 clonotypes in ibrutinib-treated CLL. On the study more broadly: The response samples were taken once patients had been treated for a median of approximately 12 months, range 6 to 36. Study results and limitations: Baseline clonality, higher than in age-matched healthy donors, tracked circulating CD8+ T-cell counts. Under therapy, public clonotypes either contracted or stayed stable, and they were uncommon.

Depth targeted 1 in 200,000 to 1 in 1 million T cells, averaging approximately 9.9x coverage per clonotype. Measured with immunoSEQ multiplex PCR; TCRdb has only the in-frame clones, and not every one. This sample has about 92,000 clones, with roughly three quarters found just once. This CDR3 is built from 15 residues. Between the trimmed V and J ends, which lost 3 bases and 5 bases, there was a span of 13 bases. Germline V gene lookup returns CDR1 SGHAT and CDR2 FQNNGV. With regard to this clone: The antigen is not known.

This receptor was taken from a human donor with chronic lymphocytic leukemia. The genes are TRBV11-2 and TRBJ1-4; D is possibly TRBD1 (5 bases). The sample consisted of PBMCs, taken after 24 months of ibrutinib treatment. CDR3 DNA sequence: TGTGCCAGCAGCTTCGGGGCAGTTGGAAATGAAAAACTGTTTTTT. It specifies CASSFGAVGNEKLFF.